Listed here are 28 T cell receptor beta chains from one sample, sequenced in a study of T cells in Graves' hyperthyroidism and ophthalmopathy. Researchers amplified the TCR beta CDR3 regions from RNA transcripts. TCR CDR3 regions were first amplified by RT-PCR with HTBI primers. TCRdb fed the multiplex PCR reads into MiXCR, producing one record per CDR3 protein. Of around 610,000 distinct CDR3 sequences detected, about 14% appear once; the ten largest clones hold 3.5% to 4.5%. The material sequenced was blood. These receptors all come from a woman aged 40 to 50 with Graves' ophthalmopathy.

This clonotype has a count of ten or more. The chain combines TRBV7-2 with TRBJ2-2; 12 positions match TRBD2. The CDR3 covers 15 residues. Germline V gene sequence: CDR1 SGHTA, CDR2 FQGNSA. Losses at the gene ends were 3 bases for V and 4 bases for J; bases not matched to a gene: 0. CDR3 sequence reads: CASSLTSGSTGELFF. In nucleotides, the CDR3 is TGTGCCAGCAGCTTGACTAGCGGGAGCACCGGGGAGCTGTTTTTT.

This clonotype has at least ten counts. The chain carries TRBV19 and TRBJ2-6; D ambiguous. The germline V gene encodes CDR1 LNHDA and CDR2 SQIVND (reference sequence). Trimming removed 8 bases from V and 0 bases from J, with 17 bases in between. The CDR3 has 17 amino acids. CDR3 nucleotides: TGTGCCAGTCTCCCCGGCCCAGAAAGCTCTGGGGCCAACGTCCTGACTTTC. Its protein product is CASLPGPESSGANVLTF.

This clonotype was picked up a small number of times. The chain employs TRBV4-1 and TRBJ2-2; TRBD1 matches at 7 bases. Trimming took 4 bases from V and 5 from J; bases not matched to a gene: 7. Germline V gene data show CDR1 as MGHRA and CDR2 as YSYEKL. CDR3 length: 15 amino acids. CDR3 nucleotides: TGCGCCAGCAGCCCCTTGACAGGGAAAACCGGGGAGCTGTTTTTT. Protein: CASSPLTGKTGELFF.

Worth noting for this clonotype: One base away lies a much larger clone, so this may be a sequencing read error. This rearrangement joins TRBV10-1 to TRBJ1-6; D is perhaps TRBD1 (5 bases). Germline V CDR1 and CDR2: WNHNN, SYGVQD (reference sequence). The CDR3 runs 15 residues. V shed 4 bases and J shed 9 bases, with 16 bases lying between them. DNA for the CDR3: TGCGCCAGCAGTGGGATGACAGCCGAGGGTTCACCCCTCCACTTT. This gives the protein CASSGMTAEGSPLHF.

There are a few counts of this clonotype. The gene calls are TRBV3-1 and TRBJ2-6; tentatively, D is TRBD1 or TRBD2 (6 bases each). CDR1 and CDR2 (germline): LGHDT, YNNKEL (reference sequence). The CDR3 is 16 amino acids. V gave up 4 bases and J gave up 4 bases, with 14 bases separating them. CDR3 protein: CASSLPGARGANVLTF. DNA for the CDR3: TGTGCCAGCAGCCTACCGGGGGCGCGCGGGGCCAACGTCCTGACTTTC.

This clonotype was recorded at least ten times. At one end the junction does not follow the germline gene, possibly because of a read error. The rearrangement uses TRBV12-5 and TRBJ1-1; D is unclear. CDR3 length: 11 residues. The germline V gene has CDR1 LGHNT and CDR2 FRNRAP. CDR3 coding DNA: TGTGCTAGTGGTTCGAACGCTGAAGCTTTCTTT. Encoded protein: CASGSNAEAFF.

This clonotype was seen a few times. This chain uses TRBV28 with TRBJ1-3; D is perhaps TRBD1 (5 bases). The V gene lost 7 bases and the J gene lost 0 bases, with 13 bases spanning the gap. The CDR3 covers 15 residues. Germline V gives CDR1 MDHEN, CDR2 SYDVKM. The CDR3 nucleotides are TGTGCCAGCACCTCCGACAGATTCTCTGGAAACACCATATATTTT. Amino acid sequence: CASTSDRFSGNTIYF.

This clonotype showed up many times. This sequence joins TRBV12-3 or TRBV12-4 and TRBJ2-5; 9 nucleotides agree with TRBD2. After removal of 8 bases from V and 4 bases from J, the junction contained 5 bases not matched to a gene. The CDR3 totals 13 residues. The CDR3 protein is CASLREGGETQYF. CDR3 nucleotides: TGTGCCAGCCTGCGGGAGGGTGGAGAGACCCAGTACTTC.

This clonotype was detected ten times or more. The J gene is TRBJ1-1, the V gene TRBV12-5; no clear D. The CDR3 is 14 amino acids. Germline lookup yields CDR1 LGHNT and CDR2 FRNRAP. The ends were cut back, 5 bases at V and 6 bases at J, with 16 bases in the middle. The CDR3 is CASGPSLIMAEAFF. As DNA, the CDR3 is TGTGCTAGTGGTCCCAGCCTTATCATGGCTGAAGCTTTCTTT. Full variable domain (remainder filled in from reference TRBV12-5 and TRBJ1-1): DARVTQTPRHKVTEMGQEVTMRCQPILGHNTVFWYRQTMMQGLELLAYFRNRAPLDDSGMPKDRFSAEMPDATLATLKIQPSEPRDSAVYFCASGPSLIMAEAFFGQGTRLTVV.

This clonotype was detected only once. The chain is built from TRBV6-2 or TRBV6-3 and TRBJ1-2; 7 nucleotides align to TRBD1. The V and J ends lost 7 bases and 0 bases, in that order; junction bases with no gene match: 8. The CDR3 has 15 amino acids. Per the germline V gene, CDR1 is MNHEY and CDR2 is SVGEGT. This CDR3 is CASITDGTANYGYTF. CDR3 nucleotides: TGTGCCAGCATTACGGACGGGACAGCTAACTATGGCTACACCTTC.

The chain joins TRBV6-2 or TRBV6-3 to TRBJ1-5; TRBD1 matches at 8 bases. Per germline, CDR1 MNHEY and CDR2 SVGEGT. CDR3 size: 16 residues. The junction had 5 bases not matched to a gene; V was cut back by 0 bases and J by 4 bases. The CDR3: CASSYSPGQGNQPQHF. CDR3 DNA sequence: TGTGCCAGCAGTTACTCACCAGGACAGGGAAATCAGCCCCAGCATTTT.

This clonotype was counted at least ten times. V is TRBV12-3 or TRBV12-4 and J is TRBJ2-7; 8 nucleotides line up with TRBD2. The CDR3 loop spans 15 amino acids. J gave up 6 bases and V 5 bases, and 12 bases lay outside the gene matches. DNA for the CDR3: TGTGCCAGCAGTCGGGGGAGGGGACTAGAGAGCGAGCAGTACTTC. As protein: CASSRGRGLESEQYF.

The chain recombines TRBV4-1 with TRBJ1-1, with D uncertain. Looked up from germline, CDR1 is MGHRA and CDR2 is YSYEKL. Trimming took off 0 bases at V and 4 bases at J, with 6 bases between the two ends. This CDR3 comprises 13 residues. For the CDR3, the DNA is TGCGCCAGCAGCCAAGAATTGGGCACTGAAGCTTTCTTT. This gives the protein CASSQELGTEAFF.

The CDR3 spells CASSLLAGEAGELFF. Here the CDR3 DNA reads TGTGCCAGCTCACTCCTAGCGGGAGAGGCCGGGGAGCTGTTTTTT. The chain employs TRBV18 and TRBJ2-2; 10 nucleotides agree with TRBD2. Germline V lookup: CDR1 KGHSH, CDR2 LQKENI. CDR3 length: 15 residues. Trimming took 4 bases from V and 6 from J; bases not matched to a gene: 5.

In this sample, this clonotype turned up many times. The chain links TRBV10-2 to TRBJ2-5; 11 bases map to TRBD2. V shed 6 bases and J 1 base; nucleotides not matched to a gene: 4. Germline assignment: CDR1 WSHSY and CDR2 SAAADI. The CDR3 has 15 amino acids. CDR3 bases: TGCGCCAGCAGCCTAGCGGGAGGTATCCAAGAGACCCAGTACTTC. Its protein is CASSLAGGIQETQYF.

The genes are TRBV2 and TRBJ2-7; 7 nucleotides match TRBD2. The CDR3 loop spans 15 amino acids. Per the germline V gene, CDR1 is SNHLY and CDR2 is FYNNEI. V gave up 2 bases and J gave up 1 base; unmatched junction bases: 5. DNA for the CDR3: TGTGCCAGCAGTGAAATTCTAGCGGCTTCCTACGAGCAGTACTTC. It translates to CASSEILAASYEQYF. Full variable domain (missing parts from reference TRBV2 and TRBJ2-7): EPEVTQTPSHQVTQMGQEVILRCVPISNHLYFYWYRQILGQKVEFLVSFYNNEISEKSEIFDDQFSVERPDGSNFTLKIRSTKLEDSAMYFCASSEILAASYEQYFGPGTRLTVT.

This clonotype was seen repeatedly, ten times or more. The chain recombines TRBV7-9 with TRBJ1-2; no firm D call. This CDR3 has 14 residues. Germline loops: CDR1 SEHNR, CDR2 FQNEAQ (reference sequence). V lost 4 bases and J 6 bases, leaving 15 bases between the germline ends. The CDR3 loop is CASSSSARWHGYTF. In DNA, the CDR3 is TGTGCCAGCAGCTCCTCCGCCAGGTGGCATGGCTACACCTTC.

As regards this clonotype: One end of the junction varies from germline; a read error may be responsible. This chain joins TRBV6-1 and TRBJ1-1; tentative D call: TRBD1 (5 bases). This CDR3 is 13 amino acids long. The germline gives CDR1 MNHNS, CDR2 SASEGT. The CDR3 protein is CATSVTGNTEAFF. Written as DNA, the CDR3 is TGTGCCACCAGTGTAACAGGGAACACTGAAGCTTTCTTT.

This clonotype has ten or more counts. V gene TRBV12-3 or TRBV12-4 combines with J gene TRBJ2-7; no firm D call. V was pared by 2 bases and J by 0 bases, with 8 bases between. The CDR3 runs to 14 residues. The CDR3 is CASSLQVSSYEQYF. The CDR3 DNA is TGTGCCAGCAGTTTACAGGTCAGCTCCTACGAGCAGTACTTC.

This clonotype came up many times. The gene calls are TRBV5-6 and TRBJ2-7, with 9 bases that match TRBD2. The CDR3 loop spans 13 amino acids. V lost 1 base, J lost 8 bases, and 4 bases stayed unmatched. Germline values: CDR1 SGHDT, CDR2 YYEEEE. The CDR3 nucleotides read TGTGCCAGCAGCTTGTGGGGGACTAGCAAGCAGTACTTC. Translating it yields CASSLWGTSKQYF.

This clonotype was counted a few times. This chain uses TRBV28 with TRBJ2-7; 8 nucleotides line up with TRBD2. Trimming at V came to 6 bases and at J to 0 bases, leaving 10 bases not matched to a gene. Germline assignment: CDR1 MDHEN and CDR2 SYDVKM. This CDR3 has 16 amino acids. This CDR3 reads CASSPPRGRFSYEQYF. The CDR3 nucleotides read TGTGCCAGCAGCCCTCCCCGCGGGAGGTTCTCCTACGAGCAGTACTTC.

This clonotype was counted ten times or more. The rearrangement joins TRBV12-3 or TRBV12-4 to TRBJ1-5; 7 nucleotides line up with TRBD1. The CDR3 contains 17 residues. The J segment lost 5 bases and the V segment lost 1 base, leaving 11 bases of the junction unmatched. The chain's CDR3 is CASSLGIDRVGDQPQHF. The CDR3 DNA sequence: TGTGCCAGCAGTTTAGGCATCGACAGGGTAGGGGATCAGCCCCAGCATTTT.

CDR3 amino acids: CAWKGGLNTEAFF. The CDR3 region has the DNA TGTGCCTGGAAAGGGGGGCTGAACACTGAAGCTTTCTTT. V gene TRBV30 combines with J gene TRBJ1-1, with a possible D match to TRBD1 (6 bases). Trimming removed 4 bases from V and 0 bases from J, with 9 bases in between. The CDR3 length is 13 residues. CDR1 is GTSNPN, CDR2 SVGIG, per germline (reference sequence).

This clonotype was recorded at least ten times. The chain combines TRBV10-3 with TRBJ2-7, with D tentatively TRBD1 (5 bases). V lost 3 bases, J lost 3 bases, and 9 bases lay in between. The length of the CDR3 is 13 residues. Germline V gene lookup returns CDR1 ENHRY and CDR2 SYGVKD. CDR3 DNA: TGTGCCATCAGTGACAGGGCAGACTACGAGCAGTACTTC. This sequence encodes CAISDRADYEQYF.

The chain couples TRBV20-1 to TRBJ2-5, with 8 positions matching TRBD2. There are 14 residues in the CDR3. The germline CDR1 and CDR2 sequences are DFQATT and SNEGSKA (reference sequence). V lost 0 bases to trimming and J lost 5 bases; unmatched junction nucleotides: 5. The DNA for the CDR3 is TGCAGTGCTAGAGATCCGGCGGGGGGCGAGACCCAGTACTTC. This translates into CSARDPAGGETQYF.

This clonotype was picked up many times. This sequence joins TRBV7-8 and TRBJ2-2; D is undetermined. The CDR3 extends over 12 amino acids. Germline V gene lookup returns CDR1 SGHVS and CDR2 FQNEAQ. The V end lost 3 bases, the J end lost 3 bases, and 2 bases lay between the germline ends. CDR3 bases: TGTGCCAGCAGCTTCCACACCGGGGAGCTGTTTTTT. It yields the protein CASSFHTGELFF.

The rearrangement links TRBV12-3 or TRBV12-4 to TRBJ1-5, with D hard to call. Trimming shortened V by 8 bases and J by 4 bases, and 12 bases separated the two germline ends. The CDR3 is 13 residues long. The CDR3 DNA reads as TGTGCCAGCCGGGCCTCGAATAATCAGCCCCAGCATTTT. Translated, it gives CASRASNNQPQHF.

Only a few counts were recorded for this clonotype. V is TRBV7-9 and J is TRBJ2-2; no definite D call. Germline V lookup: CDR1 SEHNR, CDR2 FQNEAQ (reference sequence). This CDR3 region has 15 residues. The ends were cut back, 5 bases at V and 3 bases at J, with 13 bases in the middle. The chain's CDR3 is CASSPDSADTGELFF. DNA of the CDR3: TGTGCCAGCAGCCCTGATTCGGCGGACACCGGGGAGCTGTTTTTT.